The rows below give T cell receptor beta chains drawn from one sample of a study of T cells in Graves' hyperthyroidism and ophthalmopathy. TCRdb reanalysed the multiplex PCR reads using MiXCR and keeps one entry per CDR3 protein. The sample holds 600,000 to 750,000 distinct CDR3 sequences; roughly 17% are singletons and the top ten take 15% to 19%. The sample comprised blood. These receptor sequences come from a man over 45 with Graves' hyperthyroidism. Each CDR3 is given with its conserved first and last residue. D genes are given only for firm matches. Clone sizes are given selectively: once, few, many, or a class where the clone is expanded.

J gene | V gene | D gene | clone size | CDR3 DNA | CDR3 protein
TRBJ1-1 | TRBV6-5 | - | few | TGTGCCAGCAGCTACCTGACAGCTAACACTGAAGCTTTCTTT | CASSYLTANTEAFF
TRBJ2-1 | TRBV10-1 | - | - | TGCGCCAGCAGTGAAAGGGGTTCCTCCTACAATGAGCAGTTCTTC | CASSERGSSYNEQFF
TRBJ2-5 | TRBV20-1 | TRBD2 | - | TGCAGTGCTAGTCATAGCGGGCTAGAGACCCAGTACTTC | CSASHSGLETQYF
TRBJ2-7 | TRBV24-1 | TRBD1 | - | TGTGCCACCAGTGAATGGGGACAGGGTCAGGACGAGCAGTACTTC | CATSEWGQGQDEQYF
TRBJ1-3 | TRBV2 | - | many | TGTGCCAGCAGTGAAGAGGGATCGGTCGGAAACACCATATATTTT | CASSEEGSVGNTIYF
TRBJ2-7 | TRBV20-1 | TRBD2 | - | TGCAGTGCTAGCGGCGGGAGGGCCTACGAGCAGTACTTC | CSASGGRAYEQYF
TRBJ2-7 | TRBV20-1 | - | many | TGCAGTGCTAGAGATCATTCAGGGCCCCTCTCCTACGAGCAGTACTTC | CSARDHSGPLSYEQYF
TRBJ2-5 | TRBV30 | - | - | TGTGCCTGGAGCTTGGGGCAGCAAGAGACCCAGTACTTC | CAWSLGQQETQYF
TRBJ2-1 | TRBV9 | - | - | TGTGCCAGCAGCGTAGCGGTAGGGCTAGCGCCTTACAATGAGCAGTTCTTC | CASSVAVGLAPYNEQFF
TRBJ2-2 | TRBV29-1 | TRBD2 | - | TGCAGCGTTGGGGAGCGGGAAACCGGGGAGCTGTTTTTT | CSVGERETGELFF
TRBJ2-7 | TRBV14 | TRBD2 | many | TGTGCCAGCAGCCAAGGACTAGCGGCCGCATACGAGCAGTACTTC | CASSQGLAAAYEQYF
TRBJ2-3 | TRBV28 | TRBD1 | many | TGTGCCAGCAGTTTAGACAGCCGGACAGGGGATTCCACAGATACGCAGTATTTT | CASSLDSRTGDSTDTQYF
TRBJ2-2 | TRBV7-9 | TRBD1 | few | TGTGCCACCATCTTGGGGACAGGGGCCGGGGAGCTGTTTTTT | CATILGTGAGELFF
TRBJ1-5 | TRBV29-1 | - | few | TGCAGCGTTGGCCGGGGACCAAATCAGCCCCAGCATTTT | CSVGRGPNQPQHF
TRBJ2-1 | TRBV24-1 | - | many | TGTGCCACCAGTGATTTCAGGGTACGAAGCTCCTACAATGAGCAGTTCTTC | CATSDFRVRSSYNEQFF
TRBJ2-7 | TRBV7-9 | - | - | TGTGCCAGCAGCTCGACGGGCCAAGCCTACGAGCAGTACTTC | CASSSTGQAYEQYF
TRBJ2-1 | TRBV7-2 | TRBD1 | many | TGTGCCAACAGCTTCCGGGACAGTTACAATGAGCAGTTCTTC | CANSFRDSYNEQFF
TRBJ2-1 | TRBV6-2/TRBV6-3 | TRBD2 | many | TGTGCCAGCACCTACGGTAGGAGCGGGAGGGGTGTTGAGCAGTTCTTC | CASTYGRSGRGVEQFF
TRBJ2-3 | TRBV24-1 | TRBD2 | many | TGTGCCACCAGTGATTATGGACTAGCGGGAACCACAGATACGCAGTATTTT | CATSDYGLAGTTDTQYF
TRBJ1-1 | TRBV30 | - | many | TGTGCCTGGAGTGTATTTACTGAAGCTTTCTTT | CAWSVFTEAFF
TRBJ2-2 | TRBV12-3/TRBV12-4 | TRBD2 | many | TGTGCCAGCAGTCCAGGACTAGCGGGAAACACCGGGGAGCTGTTTTTT | CASSPGLAGNTGELFF
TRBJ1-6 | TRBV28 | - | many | TGTGCCAGCACTGCAGGGAATTCACCCCTCCACTTT | CASTAGNSPLHF
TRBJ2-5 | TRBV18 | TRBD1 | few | TGTGCCAGCTCACAAAGACAGGGGAAAGAGACCCAGTACTTC | CASSQRQGKETQYF
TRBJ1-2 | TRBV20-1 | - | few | TGCAGCCTCCGGGACGGTTCTAACTATGGCTACACCTTC | CSLRDGSNYGYTF
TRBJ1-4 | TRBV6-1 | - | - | TGTGCCAGCAGTGATGGGTTTAATGAAAAACTGTTTTTT | CASSDGFNEKLFF
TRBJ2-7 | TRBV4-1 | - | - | TGCGCCAGCAGCCACTCGGGCCCCGGAGGGGGCTACGAGCAGTACTTC | CASSHSGPGGGYEQYF
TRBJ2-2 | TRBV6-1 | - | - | TGTGCCAGCTGGCAGCCGAACACCGGGGAGCTGTTTTTT | CASWQPNTGELFF
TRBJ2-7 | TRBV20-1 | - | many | TGCAGTGCTAGACCAAACCTGGACAGGAGGGCCTACGAGCAGTACTTC | CSARPNLDRRAYEQYF
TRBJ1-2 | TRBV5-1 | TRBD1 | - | TGCGCCAGCAGCCGGACAGGGTCTGGCTACACCTTC | CASSRTGSGYTF
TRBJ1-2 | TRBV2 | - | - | TGTGCCAGCACCCGAACGGGGTTCGCCTATGGCTACACCTTC | CASTRTGFAYGYTF
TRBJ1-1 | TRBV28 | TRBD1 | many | TGTGCCAGCAGTTTTCGTACCGGGACAGGGAGCACTGAAGCTTTCTTT | CASSFRTGTGSTEAFF
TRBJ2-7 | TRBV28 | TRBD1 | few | TGTGCCAGCAGTTTTCCCCTTAGGACAGGGGACTACGAGCAGTACTTC | CASSFPLRTGDYEQYF
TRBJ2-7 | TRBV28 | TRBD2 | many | TGTGCCAGCAGTTTGGGGCGGGAGTACGAGCAGTACTTC | CASSLGREYEQYF
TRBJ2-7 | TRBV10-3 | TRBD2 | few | TGTGCCATCACCCAGCGGGAGGGATACGAGCAGTACTTC | CAITQREGYEQYF
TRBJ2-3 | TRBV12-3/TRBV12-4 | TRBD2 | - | TGTGCCAGCAGAACTCCGGGACTAGCGGTCGGGGGTACGCAGTATTTT | CASRTPGLAVGGTQYF
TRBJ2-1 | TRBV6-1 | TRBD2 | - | TGTGCCAGCACCGACCCAGGGGGACTAGCGGGGCGCGATGAGCAGTTCTTC | CASTDPGGLAGRDEQFF
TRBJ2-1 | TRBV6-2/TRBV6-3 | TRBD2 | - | TGTGCCAGCAGTACAAGGCCTAGCGGGAGGGTTGACTCCTACAATGAGCAGTTCTTC | CASSTRPSGRVDSYNEQFF
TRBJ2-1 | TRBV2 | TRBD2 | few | TGTGCCAGCAGGGGACTAGCGGGGAACAATGAGCAGTTCTTC | CASRGLAGNNEQFF
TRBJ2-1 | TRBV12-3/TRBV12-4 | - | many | TGTGCCAGCAGCTTTCAAAGTGAGCAGTTCTTC | CASSFQSEQFF
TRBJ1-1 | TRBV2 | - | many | TGTGCCAGCAGTGAACTCGGGAGCGGGAGGGTTGGTGAAGCTTTCTTT | CASSELGSGRVGEAFF
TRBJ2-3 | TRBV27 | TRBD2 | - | TGTGCCAGCAGTGACCTAGCGGGTACAGATACGCAGTATTTT | CASSDLAGTDTQYF
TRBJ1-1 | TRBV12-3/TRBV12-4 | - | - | TGTGCCAGCAGTTTAAAGGGCAGGGGGAACACTGAAGCTTTCTTT | CASSLKGRGNTEAFF